The 27 T cell receptor beta chains presented below share a single source sample, sequenced in a study of shared clonotypes between healthy human individuals. Produced via immunoSEQ multiplex PCR; TCRdb's table is partial and in-frame only. The sample has over a million clones, about 96% seen once. The sample consisted of naive CD4+ T cells sorted from blood. As for subset: CD45RA+ positively selected. The receptors shown here come from a man aged 30 to 45 in good health.

The chain recombines TRBV14 with TRBJ2-1; D uncertain. V lost 1 base and J 6 bases, leaving 4 bases between the germline ends. This CDR3 comprises 12 residues. The germline V gene encodes CDR1 SGHDN and CDR2 FVKESK. This CDR3 reads CASSQVSNEQFF. The CDR3 bases are TGTGCCAGCAGCCAAGTGAGCAATGAGCAGTTCTTC.

The chain has TRBV7-6 and TRBJ2-7; 9 bases fit TRBD2. CDR1 is SGHVS and CDR2 is FNYEAQ in the germline V gene. The junction had 12 bases not matched to a gene; V was cut back by 4 bases and J by 5 bases. The CDR3 loop spans 16 amino acids. This CDR3 is CASSSLGDSGRNEQYF. The CDR3 nucleotides are TGTGCCAGCAGCTCCCTCGGGGATAGCGGGAGAAACGAGCAGTACTTC.

The J gene is TRBJ2-2, the V gene TRBV2, with D perhaps matching TRBD1 or TRBD2 (5 bases each). The V gene's germline CDR1 is SNHLY and CDR2 FYNNEI. The CDR3 has 14 amino acids. V dropped 7 bases and J dropped 7 bases, with 16 bases sitting between them. CDR3 region: CASTPGTTNGELFF. The CDR3, as DNA: TGTGCCAGCACCCCCGGGACGACTAACGGGGAGCTGTTTTTT.

The chain links TRBV4-3 to TRBJ2-1; possibly TRBD2 for D (5 bases). CDR3 size: 14 residues. In germline, CDR1 is LGHNA, CDR2 YSLEER. V dropped 4 bases and J dropped 5 bases, with 12 bases sitting between them. The CDR3 coding sequence is TGCGCCAGCAGCCCAGGAGCGGAAAACAATGAGCAGTTCTTC. Translating gives CASSPGAENNEQFF.

The chain carries TRBV29-1 and TRBJ2-3; no reliable D call. This CDR3 contains 11 residues. The germline V gene encodes CDR1 SQVTM and CDR2 ANQGSEA. With 4 bases removed from V and 5 bases from J, the gap between germline ends came to 7 bases. The chain's CDR3 is CSVGRKDTQYF. CDR3 bases: TGCAGCGTTGGCAGGAAAGATACGCAGTATTTT.

This clone was found once. The chain recombines TRBV28 with TRBJ2-1; no clear D. Germline-derived CDR1 and CDR2 are MDHEN and SYDVKM. V gave up 6 bases and J gave up 7 bases, with 13 bases separating them. There are 13 residues in the CDR3. The CDR3 spells CASSINLRNEQFF. The CDR3 DNA sequence: TGTGCCAGCAGCATCAATTTGAGAAATGAGCAGTTCTTC.

This chain uses TRBV4-1 with TRBJ1-2; D gene unclear. The CDR3 is made up of 13 amino acids. V was clipped by 3 bases and J by 4 bases, with 9 bases between them. Germline lookup yields CDR1 MGHRA and CDR2 YSYEKL. The CDR3 DNA reads as TGCGCCAGCAGCCATGACGGAGTCTATGGCTACACCTTC. It codes for CASSHDGVYGYTF.

This clone was seen only a few times. V usage is TRBV18 and J usage is TRBJ1-1, with D perhaps TRBD1 (6 bases). The V gene lost 3 bases and the J gene lost 7 bases, with 15 bases spanning the gap. This CDR3 has 14 amino acids. Germline CDR1 reads KGHSH; CDR2 reads LQKENI. CDR3 DNA sequence: TGTGCCAGCTCACCTTATGAACAGGGCGTTGAAGCTTTCTTT. It codes for CASSPYEQGVEAFF.

The chain links TRBV5-1 to TRBJ1-4, with 7 bases lining up with TRBD1. The CDR3 loop spans 18 amino acids. The trim removed 5 bases at V and 4 bases at J, leaving 17 bases unmatched. Germline loops: CDR1 SGHRS, CDR2 YFSETQ. In nucleotides, the CDR3 is TGCGCCAGCAGATCGGGTGACAGGGACGCGTTGGGTAATGAAAAACTGTTTTTT. It codes for CASRSGDRDALGNEKLFF.

The V gene is TRBV6-4, the J gene TRBJ1-4; no clear D. The V end was cut by 6 bases, the J end by 3 bases, with 11 bases between. The germline V gene has CDR1 MRHNA and CDR2 SNTAGT. This CDR3 spans 14 amino acids. DNA for the CDR3: TGTGCCAGCAGCGAACAGTACGCTAATGAAAAACTGTTTTTT. Amino acid sequence: CASSEQYANEKLFF.

The chain couples TRBV7-9 to TRBJ2-1, with 7 positions matching TRBD2. The CDR3 extends over 19 amino acids. Germline V gene sequence: CDR1 SEHNR, CDR2 FQNEAQ (reference sequence). After removal of 3 bases from V and 2 bases from J, the junction contained 16 bases not matched to a gene. The CDR3 nucleotides read TGTGCCAGCAGCTTCGGGTCTCTAGCGGACCCCCGCCCCTACAATGAGCAGTTCTTC. Its protein product is CASSFGSLADPRPYNEQFF.

The chain carries TRBV28 and TRBJ2-1, with a possible D match to TRBD2 (7 bases). This CDR3 comprises 17 residues. Trimming left V 5 bases short and J 4 bases short, with 21 bases between. CDR1 MDHEN and CDR2 SYDVKM come from the germline V gene. CDR3 bases: TGTGCCAGCAGTGGGGGGGCTGGTGGACGGAGGTACAATGAGCAGTTCTTC. Amino acid sequence: CASSGGAGGRRYNEQFF.

V usage is TRBV28 and J usage is TRBJ2-7; TRBD1 matches at 8 bases. This CDR3 spans 15 amino acids. V dropped 4 bases and J dropped 7; count of bases not matched to a gene: 12. CDR1 and CDR2 (germline): MDHEN, SYDVKM. The DNA for the CDR3 is TGTGCCAGCAGTTCATCAGGACAGGGTTATTATGAGCAGTACTTC. This translates into CASSSSGQGYYEQYF.

This rearrangement joins TRBV19 to TRBJ2-3, with D unclear. This CDR3 comprises 12 residues. The V end lost 7 bases, the J end lost 3 bases, and 8 bases lay between the germline ends. The germline V gene has CDR1 LNHDA and CDR2 SQIVND (reference sequence). The CDR3 DNA follows: TGTGCCAGTACCTCCACAACAGATACGCAGTATTTT. It yields the protein CASTSTTDTQYF.

The chain uses TRBV28 and TRBJ2-3; D ambiguous. There are 12 residues in the CDR3. Between the trimmed V and J ends, which lost 4 bases and 2 bases, there was a span of 4 bases. CDR1 MDHEN and CDR2 SYDVKM come from the germline V gene. The CDR3 region is CASSSVTDTQYF. CDR3 sequence (DNA): TGTGCCAGCAGTTCCGTCACAGATACGCAGTATTTT.

The chain's CDR3 is CASNRDGYEQYF. The CDR3 nucleotides read TGTGCCAGCAACAGGGACGGTTACGAGCAGTACTTC. This sequence joins TRBV2 and TRBJ2-7; tentative D call: TRBD1 (6 bases). This CDR3 is built from 12 residues. From germline, CDR1 is SNHLY and CDR2 FYNNEI. With 7 bases removed from V and 4 bases from J, the gap between germline ends came to 11 bases.

This clone has just one count. Distinct nucleotide sequences in the sample also encode this CDR3. The chain links TRBV6-5 to TRBJ2-7; tentative D call: TRBD2 (5 bases). The CDR3 has 15 amino acids. The V gene lost 0 bases and the J gene lost 4 bases, with 13 bases spanning the gap. Germline CDR1 MNHEY, CDR2 SVGAGI. The CDR3 reads CASSYSVLASYEQYF. The CDR3, as DNA: TGTGCCAGCAGTTACTCGGTCTTAGCGTCGTACGAGCAGTACTTC.

Concerning this clone: The sample contains more than one DNA sequence encoding this CDR3. The chain couples TRBV5-1 to TRBJ2-7; 12 nucleotides agree with TRBD2. V gave up 2 bases and J gave up 2 bases; unmatched junction bases: 5. CDR3 length: 16 amino acids. Germline V lookup: CDR1 SGHRS, CDR2 YFSETQ. The CDR3 DNA reads TGCGCCAGCAGCTTACTAGCGGGAGGCAACACCTACGAGCAGTACTTC. Protein sequence: CASSLLAGGNTYEQYF.

The chain is built from TRBV30 and TRBJ2-7; 9 positions agree with TRBD1. V lost 0 bases and J lost 2; bases outside the gene matches: 8. From germline, CDR1 is GTSNPN and CDR2 SVGIG (reference sequence). There are 16 residues in the CDR3. The CDR3 region has the DNA TGTGCCTGGAGTGTACTAGCGACAGGGGGGACCTACGAGCAGTACTTC. It is translated as CAWSVLATGGTYEQYF. The full variable domain, rest sourced from reference TRBV30 and TRBJ2-7, is SQTIHQWPATLVQPVGSPLSLECTVEGTSNPNLYWYRQAAGRGLQLLFYSVGIGQISSEVPQNLSASRPQDRQFILSSKKLLLSDSGFYLCAWSVLATGGTYEQYFGPGTRLTVT.

The CDR3 DNA follows: TGTGCCAGCAGTGGGGGGTCGGGGGGGCGCGCAAATGAGCAGTTCTTC. Protein product: CASSGGSGGRANEQFF. The rearrangement joins TRBV27 to TRBJ2-1, with 8 bases that match TRBD2. The germline V gene encodes CDR1 MNHEY and CDR2 SMNVEV (reference sequence). Germline trimming cut 5 bases from V and 7 bases from J; bases unmatched to any gene: 13. The length of the CDR3 is 16 residues.

This clone has a single count. V usage is TRBV11-2 and J usage is TRBJ2-7, with a possible D match to TRBD1 (7 bases). The CDR3 runs to 16 residues. Germline CDR1 SGHAT, CDR2 FQNNGV. Trimming cost V 1 base and J 5 bases, with 18 bases left between them. CDR3 residues: CASSLVRGTVFDEQYF. The CDR3 coding sequence is TGTGCCAGCAGCTTAGTCCGGGGGACAGTCTTCGACGAGCAGTACTTC.

V is TRBV15 and J is TRBJ1-1; 12 positions agree with TRBD1. CDR1 and CDR2 (germline): LNHNV, YYDKDF (reference sequence). The V and J ends lost 6 bases and 5 bases, in that order; junction bases with no gene match: 4. The CDR3 covers 14 residues. For the CDR3, the DNA is TGTGCCACCAGTCCGGGACAGGGGGCGACTGAAGCTTTCTTT. It translates to CATSPGQGATEAFF.

The chain recombines TRBV4-3 with TRBJ2-1, with 7 bases matching TRBD2. The ends lost 1 base at V and 7 bases at J; junction bases unmatched: 7. Germline CDR1 and CDR2: LGHNA and YSLEER. The CDR3 covers 15 residues. CDR3 region: CASSQGTRGENEQFF. The CDR3 DNA reads as TGCGCCAGCAGCCAAGGGACTAGAGGCGAGAATGAGCAGTTCTTC.

This chain joins TRBV7-9 and TRBJ2-1; 8 bases map to TRBD2. The CDR3 is 15 residues long. Germline trimming cut 5 bases from V and 5 bases from J; bases unmatched to any gene: 8. CDR1 is SEHNR, CDR2 FQNEAQ, per germline (reference sequence). The CDR3 is CASSRQGLDNNEQFF. CDR3 DNA: TGTGCCAGCAGCCGCCAGGGACTAGACAACAATGAGCAGTTCTTC.

This rearrangement joins TRBV28 to TRBJ2-7, with D possibly being TRBD1 or TRBD2 (5 bases each). The CDR3 has 12 residues. Trimming took 8 bases from V and 0 from J, leaving 8 bases between them. Germline CDR1 MDHEN, CDR2 SYDVKM. CDR3 sequence reads: CASFGASYEQYF. DNA for the CDR3: TGTGCCAGCTTCGGGGCCTCCTACGAGCAGTACTTC.

CDR3 nucleotide sequence: TGTGCCTGGAGTTTGACAGTTGCTGGGGCCAACGTCCTGACTTTC. Its protein is CAWSLTVAGANVLTF. The genes are TRBV30 and TRBJ2-6; the D gene is possibly TRBD1 (5 bases). V was pared by 2 bases and J by 2 bases, with 10 bases between. The CDR3 is 15 amino acids. Germline CDR1 is GTSNPN and CDR2 is SVGIG (reference sequence).

The chain is built from TRBV10-3 and TRBJ2-3, with a tentative D call TRBD2 (6 bases). Trimming took 0 bases from V and 2 from J, leaving 21 bases between them. In germline, CDR1 is ENHRY, CDR2 SYGVKD. The CDR3 is 19 residues long. As DNA, the CDR3 is TGTGCCATCAGTGAGTCGGGTTGGGGGACTTTACCTTCCACAGATACGCAGTATTTT. This codes for CAISESGWGTLPSTDTQYF.